The entry that follows covers one TCR beta chain sequence. Its antigen remains unknown. The data are from a study of STAT3 mutations in large granular lymphocyte leukemia. This table comes from immunoSEQ multiplex PCR, and its TCRdb copy is limited to in-frame clones, with some not included. The sample gives several thousand clones, roughly 94% of which show up once; more than 25% is in the top ten. The CDR3 runs to 15 residues. CDR1 is MNHEY and CDR2 is SMNVEV in the germline V gene (reference sequence). J gave up 6 bases and V 5 bases, and 9 bases lay outside the gene matches. General study results and limits: At least one immunodominant TCR beta clonotype appeared in every T-cell large granular lymphocyte leukemia patient.

Sequences were obtained from peripheral blood mononuclear cells. The rearrangement joins TRBV27 to TRBJ2-2; TRBD2 agrees at 7 bases. The clonotype comes from a man between 60 and 75 years old with T-cell large granular lymphocyte leukemia. Some clones in this sample may be carry-over from other donors' samples. The CDR3 nucleotides are TGTGCCAGCAGTCCCCCAGCGGGACTCGCCGGGGAGCTGTTTTTT. Protein product: CASSPPAGLAGELFF.